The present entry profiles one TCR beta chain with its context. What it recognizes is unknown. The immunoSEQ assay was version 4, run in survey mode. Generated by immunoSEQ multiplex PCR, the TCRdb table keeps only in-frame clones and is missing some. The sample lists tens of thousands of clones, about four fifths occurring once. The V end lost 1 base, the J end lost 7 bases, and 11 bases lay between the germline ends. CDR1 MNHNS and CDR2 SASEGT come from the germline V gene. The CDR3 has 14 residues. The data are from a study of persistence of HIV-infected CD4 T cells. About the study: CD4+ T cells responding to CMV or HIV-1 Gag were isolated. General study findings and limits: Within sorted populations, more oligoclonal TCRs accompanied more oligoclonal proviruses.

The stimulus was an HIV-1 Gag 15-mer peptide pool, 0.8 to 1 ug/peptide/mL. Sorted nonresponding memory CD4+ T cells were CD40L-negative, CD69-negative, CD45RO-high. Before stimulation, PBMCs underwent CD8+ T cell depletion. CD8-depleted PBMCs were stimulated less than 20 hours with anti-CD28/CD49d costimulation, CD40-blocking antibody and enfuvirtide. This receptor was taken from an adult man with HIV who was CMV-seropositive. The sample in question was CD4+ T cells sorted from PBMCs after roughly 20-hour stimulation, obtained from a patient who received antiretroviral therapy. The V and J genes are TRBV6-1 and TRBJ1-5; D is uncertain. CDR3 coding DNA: TGTGCCAGCAGTGAAGAACCTCATCACCAGCCCCAGCATTTT. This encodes CASSEEPHHQPQHF.